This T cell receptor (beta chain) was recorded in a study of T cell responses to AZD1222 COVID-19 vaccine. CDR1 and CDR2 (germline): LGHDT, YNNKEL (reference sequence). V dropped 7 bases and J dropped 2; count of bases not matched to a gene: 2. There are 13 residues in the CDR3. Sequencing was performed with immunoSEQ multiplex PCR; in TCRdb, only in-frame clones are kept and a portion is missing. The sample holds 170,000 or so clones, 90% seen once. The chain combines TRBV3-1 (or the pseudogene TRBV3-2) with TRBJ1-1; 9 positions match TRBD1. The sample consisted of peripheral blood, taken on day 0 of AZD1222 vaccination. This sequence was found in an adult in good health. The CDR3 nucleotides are TGTGCCAGCATGGACAGGGGAAACACTGAAGCTTTCTTT. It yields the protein CASMDRGNTEAFF.